The rows below give T cell receptor beta chains drawn from one sample of a study of cytomegalovirus exposure and HLA in healthy donors. TCRdb keeps only in-frame clones here, not all; method: immunoSEQ multiplex PCR. The sample has a few hundred thousand clones; 80% to 85% are singletons. The sample was PBMCs. The receptors were sampled from a woman aged 55 to 70 in good health and CMV-seropositive. Both conserved end residues are part of each CDR3. A D gene is named only where the DNA matches it firmly. The listing skips clone size in some rows; elsewhere it reads once, few, many or a size class.

>TRBV9|TRBJ2-5|-|TRBD2
TGTGCCAGCAGCGCACTCGGACTAGCGGGAGGGTGGGAGACCCAGTACTTC
CASSALGLAGGWETQYF
>TRBV19|TRBJ2-7|-|TRBD2
TGTGCCAGTTCCAGGACCTCTTCCGCGGGAGGGCGTTCGGACGAGCAGTACTTC
CASSRTSSAGGRSDEQYF
>TRBV7-9|TRBJ2-5|-|TRBD1
TGTGCCAGCAGCTTAGTAGGACAGGGGAAAGAGACCCAGTACTTC
CASSLVGQGKETQYF
>TRBV19|TRBJ1-4|-|-
TGTGCCAGTAGTCCCTTCGGACAGCTCAATGAAAAACTGTTTTTT
CASSPFGQLNEKLFF
>TRBV5-6|TRBJ2-7|-|TRBD1
TGTGCCAGCAGCCAAGGGACAGGGGGCATGAACGAGCAGTACTTC
CASSQGTGGMNEQYF
>TRBV15|TRBJ2-5|-|TRBD2
TGTGCCACCAGCAGACCCACTAGCGGCCTACAAGAGACCCAGTACTTC
CATSRPTSGLQETQYF
>TRBV5-4|TRBJ2-7|few|-
TGTGCCAGCAGCGGGAGGACCTACGAGCAGTACTTC
CASSGRTYEQYF
>TRBV6-5|TRBJ2-7|-|TRBD2
TGTGCCACCAAATTGACTAGCGCTGACGAGCAGTACTTC
CATKLTSADEQYF
>TRBV5-1|TRBJ2-5|-|TRBD1
TGCGCCAGCAGCTTAGGGACAGGCCGAGAAGAGACCCAGTACTTC
CASSLGTGREETQYF
>TRBV19|TRBJ1-4|-|TRBD1
TGTGCCAGTCGCGGAGACAGGGGAAAACTGTTTTTT
CASRGDRGKLFF
>TRBV5-8|TRBJ1-2|once|TRBD1
TGTGCCAGCAGCATCCGGGACAGGGGGAACTATGGCTACACCTTC
CASSIRDRGNYGYTF
>TRBV7-9|TRBJ2-7|-|TRBD2
TGTGCCAGCAGCTTAGCCGTTGCGGGAGGATTCTACGAGCAGTACTTC
CASSLAVAGGFYEQYF
>TRBV13|TRBJ2-1|-|TRBD2
TGTGCCAGCAGCTTAGGACTAGCGGGCCAGGGATCAAACAATGAGCAGTTCTTC
CASSLGLAGQGSNNEQFF
>TRBV9|TRBJ1-2|-|-
TGTGCCAGCAGCGCTGACCACAGGAGCTATGGCTACACCTTC
CASSADHRSYGYTF
>TRBV2|TRBJ1-4|-|-
TGTGCCAGCAGGAAGAACAGGGCAACTAATGAAAAACTGTTTTTT
CASRKNRATNEKLFF
>TRBV30|TRBJ1-3|-|-
TGTGCCTGGAGTGCATACAACAGAAACACCATATATTTT
CAWSAYNRNTIYF
>TRBV7-9|TRBJ2-5|-|TRBD2
TGTGCCAGCAGCTTCCCTAGCGGGAGGTCAGAGACCCAGTACTTC
CASSFPSGRSETQYF
>TRBV5-1|TRBJ1-5|few|TRBD1
TGCGCCAGCAGCCCCTCGACAGGGGGCAATCAGCCCCAGCATTTT
CASSPSTGGNQPQHF
>TRBV18|TRBJ1-1|few|-
TGTGCCAGCTCGACAACAGGGAAGGGAGCTTTCTTT
CASSTTGKGAFF
>TRBV28|TRBJ1-5|-|TRBD1
TGTGCCAGCAGCCCAGGGGGACGACAGGGGCACGGTCAGCCCCAGCATTTT
CASSPGGRQGHGQPQHF
>TRBV6-5|TRBJ2-7|-|TRBD1
TGTGCCAGCAGACTCGGACAGGGAGAAAAGCAGTACTTC
CASRLGQGEKQYF
>TRBV28|TRBJ2-7|-|TRBD1
TGTGCCAGCAGTTTCAGGGGGTACGAGCAGTACTTC
CASSFRGYEQYF
>TRBV5-1|TRBJ2-5|-|-
TGCGCCAGCAGCTCTTTTCAGCGGAAAGAGACCCAGTACTTC
CASSSFQRKETQYF
>TRBV5-4|TRBJ2-7|-|TRBD2
TGTGCCAGCAGCTCGTTAGCGGGAGGGGCCTACGAGCAGTACTTC
CASSSLAGGAYEQYF
>TRBV5-1|TRBJ1-2|-|-
TGCGCCAGCAGCTTGGATAATAACTATGGCTACACCTTC
CASSLDNNYGYTF
>TRBV7-2|TRBJ1-4|-|TRBD1
TGTGCCAGCAGCTTAGAGGCCGTGGACAGGGGGCGAGAAAAACTGTTTTTT
CASSLEAVDRGREKLFF
>TRBV7-9|TRBJ2-5|-|TRBD2
TGTGCCAGCAGCTTGGGACTAGCACCAGAGACCCAGTACTTC
CASSLGLAPETQYF
>TRBV9|TRBJ2-2|-|TRBD1
TGTGCCAGCAGCGTAGAAAGGGGGCACACCGGGGAGCTGTTTTTT
CASSVERGHTGELFF
>TRBV4-1|TRBJ2-7|once|-
TGCGCCAGCAGCCAAGGAAGACTAACAAGCTCCTACGAGCAGTACTTC
CASSQGRLTSSYEQYF